The rows below give T cell receptor beta chains drawn from one sample of a study of blood T cell repertoires in COVID-19. Profiled with immunoSEQ multiplex PCR; TCRdb holds only in-frame clones, not every one. Among roughly 9,900 clones listed, roughly three quarters were seen once. Sequencing was done on a sample of peripheral blood. These receptors all stem from a man aged 60-69 years with active COVID-19. CDR3s include the opening cysteine and the closing phenylalanine or tryptophan. The D gene is left open where the match is weak. Clone size is given for some rows only: seen once, a few or many times, or a class if the clone is expanded.

abundance: -
j_gene: TRBJ2-3
d_gene: -
v_gene: TRBV2
CDR3aa: CASRDDSPGADTQYF
CDR3nt: TGTGCCAGCAGGGACGACTCTCCCGGGGCAGATACGCAGTATTTT

abundance: -
j_gene: TRBJ2-2
d_gene: TRBD2
v_gene: TRBV6-5
CDR3aa: CASRGLAGTGELFF
CDR3nt: TGTGCCAGCAGGGGACTAGCGGGCACCGGGGAGCTGTTTTTT

abundance: -
j_gene: TRBJ2-5
d_gene: TRBD2
v_gene: TRBV7-4
CDR3aa: CASSLRQRPGLAGVFETQYF
CDR3nt: TGTGCCAGCAGCCTACGTCAACGACCGGGACTAGCGGGAGTTTTTGAGACCCAGTACTTC

abundance: -
j_gene: TRBJ2-7
d_gene: -
v_gene: TRBV5-1
CDR3aa: CASSSDDRTFSYEQYF
CDR3nt: TGCGCCAGCAGCTCGGACGACAGGACCTTCTCCTACGAGCAGTACTTC

abundance: -
j_gene: TRBJ1-3
d_gene: -
v_gene: TRBV5-1
CDR3aa: CASSLAQFDSGNTIYF
CDR3nt: TGCGCCAGCAGCTTGGCCCAGTTTGACTCTGGAAACACCATATATTTT

abundance: -
j_gene: TRBJ1-1
d_gene: -
v_gene: TRBV27
CDR3aa: CASSSLQSRTEAFF
CDR3nt: TGTGCCAGCAGTTCCTTACAGAGTCGCACTGAAGCTTTCTTT

abundance: -
j_gene: TRBJ2-2
d_gene: -
v_gene: TRBV7-2
CDR3aa: CASSLYVHSGGGELFF
CDR3nt: TGTGCCAGCAGCTTATACGTACATTCTGGCGGCGGGGAGCTGTTTTTT

abundance: medium-sized
j_gene: TRBJ2-7
d_gene: TRBD1
v_gene: TRBV18
CDR3aa: CASSPLPADRANSEQYF
CDR3nt: TGTGCCAGCTCACCACTCCCCGCGGACAGGGCGAATAGTGAGCAGTACTTC

abundance: -
j_gene: TRBJ1-2
d_gene: -
v_gene: TRBV5-1
CDR3aa: CASSLSGSHGYTF
CDR3nt: TGCGCCAGCAGCTTGAGTGGCTCCCATGGCTACACCTTC

abundance: -
j_gene: TRBJ2-7
d_gene: TRBD1
v_gene: TRBV9
CDR3aa: CASSVGRRENDRAGSYEQYF
CDR3nt: TGTGCCAGCAGCGTAGGACGACGAGAAAACGACAGGGCCGGCTCCTACGAGCAGTACTTC

abundance: once
j_gene: TRBJ1-5
d_gene: TRBD1
v_gene: TRBV28
CDR3aa: CASSLSGTGAVNSNQPQHF
CDR3nt: TGTGCCAGCAGTTTGTCCGGGACAGGGGCCGTTAATAGCAATCAGCCCCAGCATTTT

abundance: -
j_gene: TRBJ2-1
d_gene: TRBD1
v_gene: TRBV28
CDR3aa: CASRAPGQPDQFF
CDR3nt: TGTGCCAGCAGGGCGCCGGGACAGCCCGACCAGTTCTTC

abundance: once
j_gene: TRBJ1-6
d_gene: -
v_gene: TRBV4-2
CDR3aa: CASSPGESLHF
CDR3nt: TGTGCCAGCAGCCCGGGAGAATCCCTCCACTTT

abundance: -
j_gene: TRBJ2-5
d_gene: TRBD1
v_gene: TRBV28
CDR3aa: CASRTQRDRGLRETQYF
CDR3nt: TGTGCCAGCAGAACCCAACGGGACAGGGGGCTACGAGAGACCCAGTACTTC